This TCR beta chain was captured by sequencing in a study of a mutant IDH1 vaccine in newly diagnosed glioma. This clone appeared a single time. Its antigen is still unknown. Time point given: week 23, last vaccination. What each vaccine dose contained was 300 ug of mutant IDH1 20-mer peptide, accompanied by topical imiquimod. V shed 5 bases and J shed 5 bases, with 6 bases lying between them. The CDR3 spans 11 residues. CDR1 is SGHTA, CDR2 FQGNSA, per germline. This table comes from immunoSEQ multiplex PCR, and its TCRdb copy is limited to in-frame clones, with some not included. The data contain about 53,000 clones, 81% of them singletons.

The sample was PBMCs, taken from a glioma patient whose treatment included an IDH1 peptide vaccine. The source of this sequence is a woman aged 40 to 50 with glioma. Some clones in this sample may be carry-over from other donors' samples. The gene calls are TRBV7-2 and TRBJ1-1; no clear D. CDR3 bases: TGTGCCAGCAGCCCAAGAACTGAAGCTTTCTTT. Protein: CASSPRTEAFF.